Listed below are T cell receptor beta chains from one sample, sequenced in a study of T cell clones after liver transplantation. Measured with immunoSEQ multiplex PCR; TCRdb has only the in-frame clones, and not every one. The table records about 68,000 clones, roughly 92% of them present only once. Sequencing was performed on CD4+ T cells from blood, taken nearly 26 months after liver transplant. These receptors were obtained from a human patient who received a liver transplant. Some of the T cells may derive from the graft donor. CDR3s include the opening cysteine and the closing phenylalanine or tryptophan. D genes are given only for firm matches. A clone size is listed for some rows: how often the clone was seen (once, few, many), or a class if it is expanded.

DNA	CDR3	size	V	J	D
TGTGCCAGTTGTCTGGGCAACACTGAAGCTTTCTTT	CASCLGNTEAFF	-	TRBV28	TRBJ1-1	-
TGTGCCAGCTCACCTCCCGCCCCGGGCGGTGAAGCTTTCTTT	CASSPPAPGGEAFF	-	TRBV18	TRBJ1-1	-
TGTGCCAGCACCACCAGTGGGGGAGGCCCGGAATACGAGCAGTACTTC	CASTTSGGGPEYEQYF	few	TRBV27	TRBJ2-7	-
TGCGCCAGCAGTAAAGTGGGCGGAAACACCATATATTTT	CASSKVGGNTIYF	-	TRBV4-3	TRBJ1-3	-
TGTGCCAGCAGTGACCTTAGCTCCTACAATGAGCAGTTCTTC	CASSDLSSYNEQFF	-	TRBV2	TRBJ2-1	-
TGCGCCAGCAGCCAAGATTACAGGGGGATCAATGAGCAGTTCTTC	CASSQDYRGINEQFF	-	TRBV4-3	TRBJ2-1	TRBD1
TGCGCCAGCAGCCAAGAGTGGAACTCCGAAAGCGGGGAGCTGTTTTTT	CASSQEWNSESGELFF	-	TRBV4-3	TRBJ2-2	-
TGTGCCAGCAGCTTAAAGGGAGGACTAGCGGAATACAATGAGCAGTTCTTC	CASSLKGGLAEYNEQFF	-	TRBV7-3	TRBJ2-1	TRBD2
TGTGCCACCAGCAGAGATTCGGAGAGGATGATCGGCAATGAGCAGTTCTTC	CATSRDSERMIGNEQFF	-	TRBV15	TRBJ2-1	-
TGCAGCGTTGTAGTGAGTTTTGAGCAGTACTTC	CSVVVSFEQYF	-	TRBV29-1	TRBJ2-7	-
TGCGCCAGCAGCTATCGCGGGGGACTAAACACTGAAGCTTTCTTT	CASSYRGGLNTEAFF	-	TRBV4-1	TRBJ1-1	-
TGCGCCAGCAGCTTCGGGACTCCCACAGATACGCAGTATTTT	CASSFGTPTDTQYF	-	TRBV5-1	TRBJ2-3	-
TGTGCCAGCAGCTTAGATTTCGGTTCCCAAGGTGAGCAGTTCTTC	CASSLDFGSQGEQFF	-	TRBV11-3	TRBJ2-1	-
TGTGCCAGCAGCGTGGGCCAGAGGGGGACCGAGCAGTACTTC	CASSVGQRGTEQYF	-	TRBV9	TRBJ2-7	-
TGTGCCAGATCCGGGACAGGGCGTGAGCAGTTCTTC	CARSGTGREQFF	-	TRBV2	TRBJ2-1	TRBD1
TGCGCCAGCAGCTTGGATGGACAATTTAATTCACCCCTCCACTTT	CASSLDGQFNSPLHF	-	TRBV5-1	TRBJ1-6	-
TGTGCCAGCCGAGAAGGGGACGGGGTTCATAGCAATCAGCCCCAGCATTTT	CASREGDGVHSNQPQHF	-	TRBV2	TRBJ1-5	-
TGTGCCAGCAGCTTGGGGGGGCTCGAGACCCAGTACTTC	CASSLGGLETQYF	-	TRBV7-2	TRBJ2-5	-
TGCGCCAGCAGCTTGGGAGACTTAGACAGCACTGAAGCTTTCTTT	CASSLGDLDSTEAFF	-	TRBV5-1	TRBJ1-1	-
TGTGCCAGCAGTGTACCGAGACAGGGCCTCGAAAGCTCCTACGAGCAGTACTTC	CASSVPRQGLESSYEQYF	once	TRBV2	TRBJ2-7	TRBD1
TGTGCCAGCAGCTTAGATGGAGTGACTAGGACAGATACGCAGTATTTT	CASSLDGVTRTDTQYF	once	TRBV7-2	TRBJ2-3	-
TGTGCCTGGAGTCCCAGGGCGGGGGGCCAGCCCCAGCATTTT	CAWSPRAGGQPQHF	-	TRBV30	TRBJ1-5	-
TGTGCCAGCAGTTTATCTCTGAGGGGGGGTGAGCAGTTCTTC	CASSLSLRGGEQFF	once	TRBV28	TRBJ2-1	-
TGTGCCAGCAGCCTCGGGGGGGGAAGCACTGAAGCTTTCTTT	CASSLGGGSTEAFF	-	TRBV11-3	TRBJ1-1	-
TGTGCCAGCAGCTTGGCAGGGGATGGCTACACCTTC	CASSLAGDGYTF	-	TRBV5-4	TRBJ1-2	-
TGTGCCAGTAGTACCCCACCCGGGGGCGCCGACACCGGGGAGCTGTTTTTT	CASSTPPGGADTGELFF	-	TRBV19	TRBJ2-2	-
TGTGCCAGCACCGGACGACAGGGGAGGAAGACTGAAGCTTTCTTT	CASTGRQGRKTEAFF	few	TRBV6-5	TRBJ1-1	TRBD1
TGTGCCAGCAGCTTGGGGGTGGCGGCCTCCGGCCGGACCCAGTACTTC	CASSLGVAASGRTQYF	-	TRBV5-5	TRBJ2-5	-
TGTGCCAGCACCGCCACACTAGCGGGAGTACGGGATGAGCAGTTCTTC	CASTATLAGVRDEQFF	-	TRBV27	TRBJ2-1	TRBD2
TGTGCCAGCAGTTACAGGGGTTTGGACACTGAAGCTTTCTTT	CASSYRGLDTEAFF	-	TRBV2	TRBJ1-1	TRBD1
TGTGCCAGCAGCCTGGACAGGGTGGCTAATTCACCCCTCCACTTT	CASSLDRVANSPLHF	-	TRBV5-4	TRBJ1-6	TRBD1
TGCGCCAGCAGCTTGCCCGGGGGCAGTTTGGATACGCAGTATTTT	CASSLPGGSLDTQYF	-	TRBV5-1	TRBJ2-3	-
TGTGCCAGTAGTATAGTTCTCGGTGGGACTAGCGGTAATGAGCAGTTCTTC	CASSIVLGGTSGNEQFF	-	TRBV19	TRBJ2-1	TRBD2
TGTGCCAGCAGTCACCAACAGGGATATGGCTACACCTTC	CASSHQQGYGYTF	-	TRBV27	TRBJ1-2	-
TGTGCCAGCAGTTCGACAGGGCGGGGTGAAAAACTGTTTTTT	CASSSTGRGEKLFF	once	TRBV6-1	TRBJ1-4	TRBD1
TGTGCCAGTTCGGTAGTGGTCCACGAGCAGTACTTC	CASSVVVHEQYF	-	TRBV11-2	TRBJ2-7	-
TGCAGCGTTGGGTACAGCGAAGAGACCCAGTACTTC	CSVGYSEETQYF	-	TRBV29-1	TRBJ2-5	-
TGTGCCAGCAGCTTGGATCAGGGAAATGGAAACACCATATATTTT	CASSLDQGNGNTIYF	-	TRBV5-5	TRBJ1-3	-
TGCGCCTCGTTCGCGGCTAGCGGGGATTACAATGAGCAGTTCTTC	CASFAASGDYNEQFF	-	TRBV5-1	TRBJ2-1	TRBD2
TGTGCCAGCAGCTTGACAGGGGGAGGCCAGCCCCAGCATTTT	CASSLTGGGQPQHF	-	TRBV7-8	TRBJ1-5	TRBD1
TGTGCCAGCTTAGCGGGAGGTAGTTACAATGAGCAGTTCTTC	CASLAGGSYNEQFF	-	TRBV28	TRBJ2-1	TRBD2
TGTGCCAGCAGCTCCCAGTCAGGGGGGACCTACGAGCAGTACTTC	CASSSQSGGTYEQYF	-	TRBV7-6	TRBJ2-7	-
TGTGCCAGCAGCGTATCTAGCGGGGCCACAGATACGCAGTATTTT	CASSVSSGATDTQYF	-	TRBV9	TRBJ2-3	TRBD2
TGTGCCAGCAGGACGACAGGGGTAGAGACCCAGTACTTC	CASRTTGVETQYF	-	TRBV11-3	TRBJ2-5	TRBD1
TGTGCCAGCAAGGAGGCCACCAGCACAGATACGCAGTATTTT	CASKEATSTDTQYF	-	TRBV27	TRBJ2-3	-
TGTGCCAGCAGCGTAGTTCAGGGGAACACCGGGGAGCTGTTTTTT	CASSVVQGNTGELFF	-	TRBV9	TRBJ2-2	-